The 16 T cell receptor beta chains given below trace back to one sample, sequenced in a study of T-cell reconstitution after alpha-beta-depleted transplantation in children (dated by TCRdb to the mid-2010s). Their antigens remain unidentified. In the paper's terms, the treatment or condition label means: allogeneic hematopoietic cell transplantation with graft depleted of TCRalphabeta T cells and CD19 B cells. What the research found in general, with its limitations: Hyperexpanded clone frequencies declined over subsequent months; after one year, T-cell counts and TCRbeta diversity were mostly attributed to newly produced T cells.

The library was generated by PCR. The run used an Illumina HiSeq 2500. To normalize quantification of the TCRbeta repertoire, the TCR libraries were built with molecular barcoding that relied on unique molecular identifiers. The public reads were reanalyzed by TCRdb: fastp trimming at Q25, MiXCR alignment, in-frame beta chains only. All rows with the same CDR3 protein become a single entry with the most common DNA and genes. This sample gives about 290,000 distinct CDR3 sequences in total; over 7.5% of them show up just once. Over 7.5% of the sample is in the top ten clones. The source was peripheral blood, collected 360 days after TCRalphabeta/CD19-depleted stem cell transplant. The origin of the receptors is a female patient aged 2 to 10 who had a stem cell transplant for Fanconi anemia, so the T cells may come from the graft donor.

This clonotype was detected ten times or more. The chain recombines TRBV29-1 with TRBJ2-2; TRBD2 is a possible D gene (6 bases). The CDR3 runs 14 residues. CDR1 is SQVTM and CDR2 is ANQGSEA in the germline V gene. The CDR3 DNA follows: TGCGGAGGGTTAATCCTCGCGAACACCGGGGAGCTGTTTTTT. It translates to CGGLILANTGELFF.

In this sample, this clonotype turned up a few times. V and J are TRBV5-1 and TRBJ1-1; D remains unclear. V shed 1 base and J shed 0 bases, with 10 bases lying between them. Per the germline V gene, CDR1 is SGHRS and CDR2 is YFSETQ. The CDR3 covers 15 residues. The CDR3 nucleotides are TGCGCCAGCAGCTTGCCAGGAAATCTGAACACTGAAGCTTTCTTT. This encodes CASSLPGNLNTEAFF.

The sample holds many counts of this clonotype. The J gene is TRBJ2-5, the V gene TRBV5-1, with D hard to call. Trimming took off 1 base at V and 1 base at J, with 8 bases between the two ends. This CDR3 spans 14 amino acids. The germline gives CDR1 SGHRS, CDR2 YFSETQ. The CDR3 region is CASSLYYPQETQYF. The CDR3 region has the DNA TGCGCCAGCAGCTTGTACTATCCCCAAGAGACCCAGTACTTC.

The sample holds a few counts of this clonotype. The genes are TRBV6-5 and TRBJ1-2, with 7 bases matching TRBD1. CDR3 size: 13 residues. Trimming cost V 0 bases and J 5 bases; bases outside gene matches: 0. CDR1 is MNHEY, CDR2 SVGAGI, per germline. The CDR3 spells CASSYSGQYGYTF. The CDR3 DNA reads TGTGCCAGCAGTTACTCGGGACAGTATGGCTACACCTTC.

This clonotype was seen more than once but under ten times. This sequence joins TRBV2 and TRBJ2-3; no clear D gene. The CDR3 runs to 13 residues. V was shortened by 4 bases and J by 3 bases, with 8 bases between the two germline ends. CDR1 SNHLY and CDR2 FYNNEI come from the germline V gene. The CDR3 protein is CASSGTLTDTQYF. In nucleotides, the CDR3 is TGTGCCAGCAGTGGTACGTTGACAGATACGCAGTATTTT.

The sample holds a few counts of this clonotype. The chain combines TRBV9 with TRBJ2-3, with 7 bases lining up with TRBD2. Germline loops: CDR1 SGDLS, CDR2 YYNGEE. There are 13 residues in the CDR3. Losses at the gene ends were 4 bases for V and 4 bases for J; bases not matched to a gene: 3. CDR3 sequence (DNA): TGTGCCAGCAGCCAGACTAGCCCAGATACGCAGTATTTT. Its translation is CASSQTSPDTQYF. Together with reference TRBV9 and TRBJ2-3, the CDR3 gives the full variable domain: DSGVTQTPKHLITATGQRVTLRCSPRSGDLSVYWYQQSLDQGLQFLIQYYNGEERAKGNILERFSAQQFPDLHSELNLSSLELGDSALYFCASSQTSPDTQYFGPGTRLTVL.

This clonotype was recorded at least ten times. The rearrangement joins TRBV28 to TRBJ2-7; 10 nucleotides line up with TRBD1. With 5 bases clipped from V and 6 bases from J, the junction kept 10 bases outside the gene matches. The CDR3 has 15 amino acids. Germline V gene data show CDR1 as MDHEN and CDR2 as SYDVKM. CDR3: CASSHTGTGVPEQYF. The DNA for the CDR3 is TGTGCCAGCAGTCACACCGGGACAGGGGTCCCCGAGCAGTACTTC. The whole variable domain, filled in from reference TRBV28 and TRBJ2-7, reads DVKVTQSSRYLVKRTGEKVFLECVQDMDHENMFWYRQDPGLGLRLIYFSYDVKMKEKGDIPEGYSVSREKKERFSLILESASTNQTSMYLCASSHTGTGVPEQYFGPGTRLTVT.

This clonotype was seen more than once but under ten times. The gene calls are TRBV5-1 and TRBJ1-3, with 8 bases aligning to TRBD1. The germline CDR1 and CDR2 sequences are SGHRS and YFSETQ. The CDR3 spans 17 residues. Trimming cost V 2 bases and J 0 bases; bases outside gene matches: 7. The CDR3 spells CASSLSGGLNSGNTIYF. The CDR3 region has the DNA TGCGCCAGCAGCTTATCAGGGGGCCTTAACTCTGGAAACACCATATATTTT.

This clonotype occurred many times. The rearrangement links TRBV6-5 to TRBJ2-7; tentative D call: TRBD2 (6 bases). Germline loops: CDR1 MNHEY, CDR2 SVGAGI. This CDR3 has 14 amino acids. Deletions cut 6 bases from V and 0 bases from J, with 12 bases between. For the CDR3, the DNA is TGTGCCAGCAGATACGGGAGAAACTCCTACGAGCAGTACTTC. Amino acids: CASRYGRNSYEQYF.

This clonotype was seen repeatedly, ten times or more. V is TRBV27 and J is TRBJ2-1, with a possible D match to TRBD2 (6 bases). V was pared by 5 bases and J by 3 bases, with 20 bases between. The CDR3 has 17 residues. Germline CDR1 is MNHEY and CDR2 is SMNVEV (reference sequence). In nucleotides, the CDR3 is TGTGCCAGCAGTCGCCCGAGTGGGACTCCTATCTACAATGAGCAGTTCTTC. Translating gives CASSRPSGTPIYNEQFF.

This chain uses TRBV11-2 with TRBJ1-2; D is unresolved. Per germline, CDR1 SGHAT and CDR2 FQNNGV. The V end was cut by 2 bases, the J end by 6 bases, with 4 bases between. The CDR3 extends over 11 amino acids. The CDR3 nucleotides read TGTGCCAGCAGCTTAACCGATGGCTACACCTTC. Translated: CASSLTDGYTF.

The table lists this clonotype with many counts. The chain is built from TRBV4-3 and TRBJ1-4; the D is unclear. The germline gives CDR1 LGHNA, CDR2 YSLEER. Trimming pared 1 base from V and 10 bases from J, leaving 16 bases between. This CDR3 has 15 residues. The CDR3 protein is CASSQGYREAGKLFF. For the CDR3, the DNA is TGCGCCAGCAGCCAAGGGTACCGGGAGGCTGGAAAACTGTTTTTT.

This clonotype was seen more than once but under ten times. The chain is built from TRBV5-1 and TRBJ1-2; 12 bases are a match to TRBD1. Losses at the gene ends were 5 bases for V and 7 bases for J; bases not matched to a gene: 15. The CDR3 runs 17 residues. Germline V gene data show CDR1 as SGHRS and CDR2 as YFSETQ. Here the CDR3 DNA reads TGCGCCAGCAGATGGGGACAGGGGGCCCTTCCTACAGTTGGCTACACCTTC. Amino acid sequence: CASRWGQGALPTVGYTF.

This clonotype was seen at least ten times. The gene calls are TRBV20-1 and TRBJ2-7; 10 nucleotides match TRBD2. The germline V gene has CDR1 DFQATT and CDR2 SNEGSKA (reference sequence). Germline trimming cut 6 bases from V and 7 bases from J; bases unmatched to any gene: 6. CDR3 length: 12 residues. The CDR3: CSALLAGVEQYF. In nucleotides, the CDR3 is TGCAGTGCATTGCTAGCGGGGGTTGAGCAGTACTTC.

This chain joins TRBV7-2 and TRBJ1-2, with TRBD1 identical over 9 bases. Germline V gene lookup returns CDR1 SGHTA and CDR2 FQGNSA. The V segment lost 6 bases and the J segment 0 bases; nucleotides outside the gene matches: 8. The CDR3 runs 16 residues. The CDR3 sequence: CASRVQGAVANYGYTF. CDR3 bases: TGTGCCAGCAGGGTACAGGGGGCAGTAGCTAACTATGGCTACACCTTC.

The chain couples TRBV7-9 to TRBJ1-1; D may be TRBD1 (5 bases). Germline lookup yields CDR1 SEHNR and CDR2 FQNEAQ (reference sequence). The CDR3 loop spans 15 amino acids. The V end lost 5 bases, the J end lost 4 bases, and 17 bases lay between the germline ends. In nucleotides, the CDR3 is TGTGCCAGCAGCCTCGCCCCGTCGGGGCCCACTGAAGCTTTCTTT. It encodes CASSLAPSGPTEAFF. The variable domain in full, with the rest retrieved from reference TRBV7-9 and TRBJ1-1, is DTGVSQNPRHKITKRGQNVTFRCDPISEHNRLYWYRQTLGQGPEFLTYFQNEAQLEKSRLLSDRFSAERPKGSFSTLEIQRTEQGDSAMYLCASSLAPSGPTEAFFGQGTRLTVV.